One and the same sample provided the 18 T cell receptor beta chains below, sequenced in a study of cytomegalovirus exposure and HLA in healthy donors. It was with 60 Vbeta and 13 Jbeta primers that the PCR ran. The table came from immunoSEQ multiplex PCR; TCRdb's copy has only in-frame clones and leaves some out. This table holds roughly 69,000 clones, under 80% found once. Sequenced sample: PBMCs. The receptors originated from a male donor in good health and CMV-seropositive.

Here the CDR3 reads CASSLDQYEQYF. CDR3 in DNA: TGCGCCAGCAGCTTGGATCAGTACGAGCAGTACTTC. The rearrangement joins TRBV5-1 to TRBJ2-7, with no clear D. The CDR3 consists of 12 residues. CDR1 and CDR2 (germline): SGHRS, YFSETQ. Trimming removed 0 bases at V and 4 bases at J, with 5 bases between.

The chain recombines TRBV6-1 with TRBJ2-6; D is unclear. Trimming removed 6 bases from V and 0 bases from J, with 6 bases in between. This CDR3 is built from 14 residues. Looked up from germline, CDR1 is MNHNS and CDR2 is SASEGT. The CDR3 DNA reads as TGTGCCAGCAGGACTGGCTCTGGGGCCAACGTCCTGACTTTC. It encodes CASRTGSGANVLTF.

V usage is TRBV7-3 and J usage is TRBJ2-5; 8 bases are a match to TRBD1. Gene TRBJ2-7 matches the end of the DNA better, so the J call may be wrong. The CDR3 consists of 13 residues. Germline V lookup: CDR1 SGHTA, CDR2 FQGTGA. CDR3 loop: CASGTGSSYEQYF. CDR3 in DNA: TGTGCCAGCGGGACAGGTAGCTCCTACGAGCAGTACTTC.

The chain employs TRBV5-1 and TRBJ1-5, with no clear D. V was pared by 3 bases and J by 0 bases, with 10 bases between. The CDR3 consists of 15 residues. The germline CDR1 and CDR2 sequences are SGHRS and YFSETQ. Written as DNA, the CDR3 is TGCGCCAGCAGCTGGGGAGATAATAGCAATCAGCCCCAGCATTTT. It is translated as CASSWGDNSNQPQHF.

This clone came up a few times. The J gene is TRBJ2-5, the V gene TRBV7-6, with 8 bases aligning to TRBD1. CDR3 length: 14 amino acids. Germline V lookup: CDR1 SGHVS, CDR2 FNYEAQ. The J segment lost 2 bases and the V segment lost 4 bases, leaving 3 bases of the junction unmatched. CDR3 bases: TGTGCCAGCAGCTCGCGGACAGGGCAAGAGACCCAGTACTTC. This codes for CASSSRTGQETQYF. The full variable domain, its missing parts supplied by reference TRBV7-6 and TRBJ2-5, is GAGVSQSPRYKVTKRGQDVALRCDPISGHVSLYWYRQALGQGPEFLTYFNYEAQQDKSGLPNDRFSAERPEGSISTLTIQRTEQRDSAMYRCASSSRTGQETQYFGPGTRLLVL.

CDR3 coding DNA: TGCGCCAGCAGCCCCAATCCGGACACCGACTATGGCTACACCTTC. Protein sequence: CASSPNPDTDYGYTF. The rearrangement uses TRBV4-3 and TRBJ1-2, with D maybe TRBD1 (5 bases). The CDR3 is 15 amino acids. The V and J ends lost 4 bases and 3 bases respectively, with 15 bases between them. Germline V gene sequence: CDR1 LGHNA, CDR2 YSLEER.

The chain is built from TRBV19 and TRBJ2-7; 8 nucleotides line up with TRBD1. V gave up 6 bases and J gave up 5 bases; unmatched junction bases: 9. The CDR3 has 14 amino acids. The germline CDR1 and CDR2 sequences are LNHDA and SQIVND (reference sequence). Written as DNA, the CDR3 is TGTGCCAGTAGCTCCGGGACAGGCGCCAACGAGCAGTACTTC. Encoded protein: CASSSGTGANEQYF.

The chain carries TRBV11-2 and TRBJ2-3, with 13 bases identical to TRBD2. The CDR3 contains 16 residues. V shed 5 bases and J 2 bases; nucleotides not matched to a gene: 4. Germline CDR1 reads SGHAT; CDR2 reads FQNNGV. CDR3 in amino acids: CASSQGLAGNTDTQYF. CDR3 bases: TGTGCCAGCAGCCAGGGACTAGCGGGGAACACAGATACGCAGTATTTT.

V and J are TRBV29-1 and TRBJ2-3; 8 nucleotides line up with TRBD1. From germline, CDR1 is SQVTM and CDR2 ANQGSEA. V shed 5 bases and J 2 bases; nucleotides not matched to a gene: 12. This CDR3 contains 16 residues. The CDR3 nucleotides read TGCAGCGTTCCTACTCCCGGGACAGGATACACAGATACGCAGTATTTT. It specifies CSVPTPGTGYTDTQYF.

The rearrangement links TRBV7-9 to TRBJ2-7, with 11 positions matching TRBD2. Per the germline V gene, CDR1 is SEHNR and CDR2 is FQNEAQ (reference sequence). The CDR3 runs to 15 residues. Trimming took 5 bases from V and 7 from J; bases not matched to a gene: 10. CDR3 protein: CASSQLLAGDGEQYF. CDR3 in DNA: TGTGCCAGCAGCCAATTACTAGCGGGGGACGGGGAGCAGTACTTC.

On this clone: Other DNA sequences in the sample encode the same CDR3. The rearrangement links TRBV6-1 to TRBJ2-3; 9 bases match TRBD1. Germline V gives CDR1 MNHNS, CDR2 SASEGT. With V trimmed by 8 bases and J by 3 bases, 3 bases remained unmatched. The CDR3 sequence is 13 residues long. The CDR3 reads CASSGQGTDTQYF. CDR3 coding DNA: TGTGCCAGCTCGGGACAGGGAACAGATACGCAGTATTTT.

The rearrangement joins TRBV7-2 to TRBJ2-5; 8 bases are a match to TRBD2. The CDR3 runs to 15 residues. The V segment lost 5 bases and the J segment 4 bases; nucleotides outside the gene matches: 9. Germline V gene sequence: CDR1 SGHTA, CDR2 FQGNSA. The CDR3 spells CASSPGGAGGETQYF. The CDR3 DNA is TGTGCCAGCAGCCCCGGGGGCGCGGGGGGAGAGACCCAGTACTTC.

This clone was counted between two and nine times. The CDR3 region has the DNA TGTGCCAGCAGCGTAACCCGAAGCGGGGGTACAGATACGCAGTATTTT. Translating gives CASSVTRSGGTDTQYF. This chain uses TRBV9 with TRBJ2-3; 8 bases match TRBD2. V gave up 1 base and J gave up 3 bases; unmatched junction bases: 7. CDR3 length: 16 residues. CDR1 is SGDLS and CDR2 is YYNGEE in the germline V gene.

This clone has a handful of counts. The chain combines TRBV10-1 with TRBJ1-2; TRBD1 matches at 7 bases. The CDR3 spans 14 residues. Germline V gene lookup returns CDR1 WNHNN and CDR2 SYGVQD (reference sequence). V lost 1 base to trimming and J lost 4 bases; unmatched junction nucleotides: 3. The CDR3 here is CASSELDRRYGYTF. The CDR3, as DNA: TGCGCCAGCAGTGAGTTGGACAGGCGCTATGGCTACACCTTC.

This chain uses TRBV13 with TRBJ2-3, with 13 bases matching TRBD2. CDR1 is PRHDT and CDR2 is FYEKMQ in the germline V gene (reference sequence). This CDR3 is 16 amino acids long. V shed 4 bases, J shed 2 bases, and the junction held 3 bases outside the gene matches. For the CDR3, the DNA is TGTGCCAGCAGCTGGGGACTAGCGGGAACCACAGATACGCAGTATTTT. It is translated as CASSWGLAGTTDTQYF.

The rearrangement links TRBV7-9 to TRBJ2-1; possibly TRBD2 for D (6 bases). V was cut by 3 bases and J by 4 bases, with 10 bases left in between. This CDR3 spans 14 amino acids. Germline assignment: CDR1 SEHNR and CDR2 FQNEAQ (reference sequence). The CDR3 protein is CASSLLAPYNEQFF. The CDR3 nucleotides read TGTGCCAGCAGCTTGCTAGCGCCTTACAATGAGCAGTTCTTC. The full variable domain, completed using reference TRBV7-9 and TRBJ2-1, is DTGVSQNPRHKITKRGQNVTFRCDPISEHNRLYWYRQTLGQGPEFLTYFQNEAQLEKSRLLSDRFSAERPKGSFSTLEIQRTEQGDSAMYLCASSLLAPYNEQFFGPGTRLTVL.

V usage is TRBV7-2 and J usage is TRBJ2-7; 9 nucleotides match TRBD2. J gave up 6 bases and V 1 base, and 10 bases lay outside the gene matches. This CDR3 region has 16 residues. Germline lookup yields CDR1 SGHTA and CDR2 FQGNSA. CDR3 sequence (DNA): TGTGCCAGCAGCTTAGATCATGCGGGAGGGGCGTCCGAGCAGTACTTC. Translation gives CASSLDHAGGASEQYF.

V gene TRBV6-6 combines with J gene TRBJ1-3; unclear D gene. There are 14 residues in the CDR3. The V and J ends lost 2 bases and 4 bases respectively, with 9 bases between them. Germline V gene data show CDR1 as MNHNY and CDR2 as SVGAGI (reference sequence). Here the CDR3 DNA reads TGTGCCAGCAGTTACACGGGAACCGGAAACACCATATATTTT. It specifies CASSYTGTGNTIYF.